Listed below are T cell receptor beta chains from one sample, sequenced in a study of radiation and T cells in renal cell carcinoma. This table comes from immunoSEQ multiplex PCR, and its TCRdb copy is limited to in-frame clones, with some not included. The repertoire holds 140,000 to 150,000 clones, with 65% to 90% as singletons. The material sequenced was blood, taken from a patient whose treatment included radiotherapy and nephrectomy. Receptors originate from a woman aged 45-65 years with renal cell carcinoma. CDR3s include the opening cysteine and the closing phenylalanine or tryptophan. The D gene is left open where the match is weak. Clone size is not always given. Where it is, it says once, few, many or a class for expanded clones.

d_gene,abundance,v_gene,j_gene,CDR3nt,CDR3aa
-,few,TRBV9,TRBJ1-5,TGTGCCAGCAGGGGAGCCTATAGCAATCAGCCCCAGCATTTT,CASRGAYSNQPQHF
TRBD1,-,TRBV10-3,TRBJ1-3,TGTGCCATCAGGGACAGGAGTGGAAACACCATATATTTT,CAIRDRSGNTIYF
TRBD2,-,TRBV6-5,TRBJ2-7,TGTGCCAGCAGCAGACTAGCAACCGAGCAGTACTTC,CASSRLATEQYF
-,-,TRBV10-3,TRBJ2-3,TGTGCCATCAGTGAGTCCGGGCTCTCGTTTTTGCAGTATTTT,CAISESGLSFLQYF
-,-,TRBV18,TRBJ2-5,TGTGCCAGCTCACCAACGGCAGGCATTCAAGAGACCCAGTACTTC,CASSPTAGIQETQYF
-,-,TRBV6-5,TRBJ1-6,TGTGCCAGCAGTTACGAGGCGAGGTCACCCCTCCACTTT,CASSYEARSPLHF
-,-,TRBV30,TRBJ1-5,TGTGCCTGGAGCCGCGACAATCAGCCCCAGCATTTT,CAWSRDNQPQHF
-,few,TRBV18,TRBJ2-2,TGTGCCAGCTCGTTGAAAAGGGTAGCGAACACCGGGGAGCTGTTTTTT,CASSLKRVANTGELFF
-,-,TRBV7-2,TRBJ2-2,TGTGCCAGCAGCCGCCCCGGGACGAACACCGGGGAGCTGTTTTTT,CASSRPGTNTGELFF
TRBD2,-,TRBV6-1,TRBJ2-3,TGTGCCAGCAGTGAATCAACTAGCGGGGGGCCGCAGTATTTT,CASSESTSGGPQYF
-,-,TRBV5-1,TRBJ2-1,TGCGCCAGCAGCTTGAGTCTAGACGAGCAGTTCTTC,CASSLSLDEQFF
TRBD1,few,TRBV2,TRBJ1-1,TGTGCCAGCGGAGGACAGGGCGCTGAAGCTTTCTTT,CASGGQGAEAFF
-,-,TRBV2,TRBJ2-2,TGTGCCAGCAAAGGGACCGAGAACACCGGGGAGCTGTTTTTT,CASKGTENTGELFF
-,-,TRBV21-1,TRBJ1-5,TGTGCCAGCAGCAGGCCCCGGACAGGGGATCAGCCCCAGCATTTT,CASSRPRTGDQPQHF
TRBD2,-,TRBV4-1,TRBJ2-3,TGCGCCAGCAGCCAAGAGGTGTCCGGGGGGGGGACAGATACGCAGTATTTT,CASSQEVSGGGTDTQYF
TRBD2,-,TRBV5-4,TRBJ2-5,TGTGCCAGCAGCCTGGGGGGGACTAGCGGGAGTGAGATAGAGACCCAGTACTTC,CASSLGGTSGSEIETQYF
-,-,TRBV29-1,TRBJ2-2,TGCAGTGCCCTAGGCAGGGGAGCCGGGGAGCTGTTTTTT,CSALGRGAGELFF
-,-,TRBV5-7,TRBJ1-2,TGTGCCAGCAGCCCCGGGGGAAATGGCTACACCTTC,CASSPGGNGYTF
-,-,TRBV7-2,TRBJ1-5,TGTGCCAGCAGCTTATTCAGGGGAGGTAATCAGCCCCAGCATTTT,CASSLFRGGNQPQHF
-,once,TRBV27,TRBJ2-7,TGTGCCAGGGGGCCCGGACAGAGCTCCTACGAGCAGTACTTC,CARGPGQSSYEQYF
-,-,TRBV28,TRBJ2-1,TGTGCCAGCAGTTTAGTCTCAGGGAACGAATACAATGAGCAGTTCTTC,CASSLVSGNEYNEQFF
TRBD1,-,TRBV6-1,TRBJ2-7,TGTGCCAGCAGTATAGACAGGGGCCCTTCCTACGAGCAGTACTTC,CASSIDRGPSYEQYF
-,-,TRBV7-9,TRBJ1-6,TGTGCCAGCAGCTTAGAACCGAGGAATTCACCCCTCCACTTT,CASSLEPRNSPLHF
-,-,TRBV29-1,TRBJ1-2,TGCAGCGTTGACAGTGGCTACACCTTC,CSVDSGYTF
-,-,TRBV27,TRBJ2-7,TGTGCCAGCAGTCCGGAGGGGAGGCTGCACTACGAGCAGTACTTC,CASSPEGRLHYEQYF
-,-,TRBV5-1,TRBJ2-3,TGCGCCAGCAGCTTGGGTTGGGGAAGCACAGATACGCAGTATTTT,CASSLGWGSTDTQYF
TRBD2,-,TRBV11-3,TRBJ2-1,TGTGCCAGCAGCTTAAGACTAGCGGGATACAATGAGCAGTTCTTC,CASSLRLAGYNEQFF
TRBD2,-,TRBV18,TRBJ2-5,TGTGCCAGCTCACCACCTAGGGGAGGGCCAGAGACCCAGTACTTC,CASSPPRGGPETQYF